These 15 T cell receptor beta chains were sequenced from one sample in a study of regulatory T cells in long-lasting Graves disease. CDR3 regions were amplified by Arm-PCR using iRepertoire HTBI primers to build TCR beta libraries. TCRdb redid the calling of the multiplex PCR reads with MiXCR, one entry per CDR3 protein. The repertoire includes hundreds of thousands of distinct CDR3 sequences, about 15% of them detected once, and roughly 7.7% sits in the top ten. Time point specified: newly diagnosed GD, antithyroid drugs for less than 3 months. From PBMCs, RNA was extracted and then used to make the TCR library. The same data also went into a second study, on T cells in Graves' hyperthyroidism and ophthalmopathy.

The specimen comprised peripheral blood mononuclear cells (PBMCs), sampled at new diagnosis, from a patient treated with antithyroid drugs. The receptors derive from a woman aged 40-49 years with Graves disease.

In regard to this clonotype: At one of its ends the junction is not consistent with the germline gene, which may arise from a read error. The chain carries TRBV11-2 and TRBJ2-3; 7 bases fit TRBD2. CDR3 size: 19 residues. CDR1 and CDR2 from the germline V gene are SGHAT and FQNNGV. The CDR3 coding sequence is TGTGCCAGCAGCTTAGTAAGGCTAGCGGCCTCTCAGGGCACCGATACGCAGTATTTT. This gives the protein CASSLVRLAASQGTDTQYF.

This clonotype came up many times. This rearrangement joins TRBV29-1 to TRBJ1-1, with D maybe TRBD1 (5 bases). Germline CDR1 reads SQVTM; CDR2 reads ANQGSEA. This CDR3 contains 13 residues. V gave up 6 bases and J gave up 5 bases, with 16 bases separating them. Written as DNA, the CDR3 is TGCAGCGTCTTCAACAAGGGACGAACTGAAGCTTTCTTT. This gives the protein CSVFNKGRTEAFF.

A few counts support this clonotype. The chain uses TRBV28 and TRBJ2-3; TRBD1 matches 7 bases. CDR1 is MDHEN, CDR2 SYDVKM, per germline. The CDR3 has 13 amino acids. The ends lost 7 bases at V and 2 bases at J; junction bases unmatched: 3. This chain's CDR3 is CASIRGITDTQYF. CDR3 DNA sequence: TGTGCCAGCATCAGGGGGATCACAGATACGCAGTATTTT.

This clonotype was recorded many times. V gene TRBV28 combines with J gene TRBJ1-2; 8 nucleotides line up with TRBD1. V lost 3 bases to trimming and J lost 3 bases; unmatched junction nucleotides: 9. The CDR3 has 16 amino acids. CDR1 is MDHEN and CDR2 is SYDVKM in the germline V gene. As DNA, the CDR3 is TGTGCCAGCAGTTTGGGACTCCAGGGGGCTGACTATGGCTACACCTTC. It is translated as CASSLGLQGADYGYTF.

DNA for the CDR3: TGTGCCAGCAGTCCTCGACTAGCGGGGAAAGGTGAGCAGTTCTTC. Protein sequence: CASSPRLAGKGEQFF. This chain links TRBV12-3 or TRBV12-4 with TRBJ2-1, with 11 nucleotides matching TRBD2. J was trimmed by 9 bases and V by 5 bases; bases with no gene match: 9. The CDR3 spans 15 residues.

This clonotype was seen a handful of times. The chain couples TRBV19 to TRBJ2-3; 9 bases agree with TRBD1. With 4 bases clipped from V and 5 bases from J, the junction kept 10 bases outside the gene matches. Germline V gene data show CDR1 as LNHDA and CDR2 as SQIVND (reference sequence). CDR3 size: 16 residues. This CDR3 reads CASSSLTGGGLDTQYF. DNA of the CDR3: TGTGCCAGTAGTAGCCTTACAGGGGGCGGTTTAGATACGCAGTATTTT.

This clonotype was picked up many times. The chain has TRBV20-1 and TRBJ2-7, with 7 bases aligning to TRBD1. This CDR3 spans 12 amino acids. Germline V gene sequence: CDR1 DFQATT, CDR2 SNEGSKA (reference sequence). V was clipped by 3 bases and J by 3 bases; unmatched bases: 2. CDR3 bases: TGCAGTGCTAGTCGGACAGGCTACGAGCAGTACTTC. Amino acids: CSASRTGYEQYF.

This clonotype was recorded many times. This chain connects TRBV28 to TRBJ1-1; D remains ambiguous. Between the trimmed V and J ends, which lost 4 bases and 8 bases, there was a span of 14 bases. CDR1 is MDHEN, CDR2 SYDVKM, per germline. The CDR3 extends over 13 amino acids. The CDR3 loop reads CASSYQNAPEAFF. The CDR3 DNA reads TGTGCCAGCAGTTACCAAAACGCACCAGAAGCTTTCTTT.

The genes are TRBV3-1 and TRBJ1-1, with 8 bases that match TRBD1. V was clipped by 3 bases and J by 8 bases; unmatched bases: 8. Germline CDR1 LGHDT, CDR2 YNNKEL (reference sequence). CDR3 length equals 14 residues. The CDR3 coding sequence is TGTGCCAGCAGCCAGCAGGGGGCCGACGGGGAAGCTTTCTTT. This sequence encodes CASSQQGADGEAFF.

This clonotype was counted only a few times. This sequence joins TRBV4-1 and TRBJ1-5, with D tentatively TRBD1 (6 bases). V lost 0 bases and J 7 bases, leaving 16 bases between the germline ends. Per the germline V gene, CDR1 is MGHRA and CDR2 is YSYEKL. The CDR3 length is 16 residues. The CDR3 spells CASSQDLGTGHQPQHF. CDR3 DNA: TGCGCCAGCAGCCAAGATCTAGGCACAGGGCACCAGCCCCAGCATTTT.

The genes are TRBV19 and TRBJ2-2, with 7 bases lining up with TRBD2. Trimming at V came to 0 bases and at J to 3 bases, leaving 1 base not matched to a gene. From germline, CDR1 is LNHDA and CDR2 SQIVND (reference sequence). The CDR3 extends over 15 amino acids. CDR3 in amino acids: CASSIEREHTGELFF. CDR3 bases: TGTGCCAGTAGTATAGAGCGGGAGCACACCGGGGAGCTGTTTTTT.

This clonotype was detected many times. V and J are TRBV13 and TRBJ1-1, with a weak D call TRBD1 (5 bases). V lost 3 bases and J 7 bases, leaving 9 bases between the germline ends. The CDR3 consists of 12 residues. Germline-derived CDR1 and CDR2 are PRHDT and FYEKMQ (reference sequence). CDR3 residues: CASSFRGGEAFF. CDR3 sequence (DNA): TGTGCCAGCAGCTTCCGGGGCGGTGAAGCTTTCTTT.

This clonotype was seen more than once but under ten times. The chain combines TRBV27 with TRBJ1-2; D remains ambiguous. The CDR3 is 17 amino acids. Trimming left V 3 bases short and J 0 bases short, with 17 bases between. Germline CDR1 and CDR2: MNHEY and SMNVEV (reference sequence). The DNA for the CDR3 is TGTGCCAGCAGTTTTGGGCCTCCCGGACGAGCTAACTATGGCTACACCTTC. It is translated as CASSFGPPGRANYGYTF.

This clonotype was observed many times. This chain joins TRBV29-1 and TRBJ2-1; a possible D gene is TRBD1 (6 bases). V lost 2 bases to trimming and J lost 10 bases, with 12 bases between them. The CDR3 extends over 12 amino acids. CDR1 and CDR2 from the germline V gene are SQVTM and ANQGSEA. Here the CDR3 DNA reads TGCAGCGTTGAACCCCCAGGGACAGAGCAGTTCTTC. Protein product: CSVEPPGTEQFF.

This clonotype was picked up many times. The chain combines TRBV28 with TRBJ2-5; 9 nucleotides match TRBD1. The CDR3 runs 14 residues. Germline V gene data show CDR1 as MDHEN and CDR2 as SYDVKM. V was pared by 4 bases and J by 4 bases, with 4 bases of the junction left unmatched. The CDR3 spells CASSYRGRVETQYF. In nucleotides, the CDR3 is TGTGCCAGCAGTTACAGGGGGCGCGTAGAGACCCAGTACTTC.